The present T cell receptor beta chain was sequenced within a study of cytomegalovirus exposure and HLA in healthy donors. The study's findings and limits: Reported performance of the classifier showed diagnosis of cytomegalovirus status with high specificity and sensitivity.

V was pared by 4 bases and J by 4 bases, with 5 bases of the junction left unmatched. Per germline, CDR1 SGHNT and CDR2 YYREEE (reference sequence). There are 14 residues in the CDR3. A note on this clone: No antigen is known for it.

PCR involved 60 Vbeta and 13 Jbeta primers. As handled by the study authors: In a later analysis, the count reached some 83 million unique TCR beta chains, with approximately 11 million shared. Here immunoSEQ multiplex PCR was the method, and the copy in TCRdb shows in-frame clones only, minus some. V, J and clone size derive from that table, while D and trimming were established from the DNA sequence. The sample carries around 130,000 clones, roughly 79% recorded once. The source of this sequence is a woman between 50 and 59 years old in good health and CMV-seronegative. The sequenced sample consisted of PBMCs. This chain links TRBV5-4 with TRBJ1-2; TRBD1 aligns across 9 bases. CDR3 sequence reads: CASSLTGGSYGYTF. CDR3 coding DNA: TGTGCCAGCAGCCTGACAGGGGGAAGCTATGGCTACACCTTC.